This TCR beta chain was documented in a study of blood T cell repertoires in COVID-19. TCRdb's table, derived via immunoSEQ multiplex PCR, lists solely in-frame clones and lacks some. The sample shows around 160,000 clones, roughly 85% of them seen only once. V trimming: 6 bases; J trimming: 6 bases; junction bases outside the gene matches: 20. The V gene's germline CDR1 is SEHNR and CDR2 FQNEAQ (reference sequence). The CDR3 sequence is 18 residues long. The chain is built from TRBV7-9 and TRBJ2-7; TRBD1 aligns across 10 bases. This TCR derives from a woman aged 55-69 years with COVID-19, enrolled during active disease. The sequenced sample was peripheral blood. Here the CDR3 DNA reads TGTGCCAGCAGTTCCCCGGGACAGGGGCTCTCGCAAGGCAGCGAGCAGTACTTC. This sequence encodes CASSSPGQGLSQGSEQYF.